This entry lists 14 T cell receptor beta chains sequenced from one sample in a study of control samples from healthy donors and cancer patients. Libraries were prepared by immunoSEQ multiplex PCR; TCRdb keeps only in-frame clonotypes and omits some of them. The sample includes about 150,000 clones, 93% of them seen just once. The sequencing sample was made of blood. These receptors were taken from a middle-aged man in good health.

The chain combines TRBV15 with TRBJ1-5; possibly TRBD1 for D (5 bases). The CDR3 has 15 residues. V was shortened by 5 bases and J by 2 bases, with 13 bases between the two germline ends. Germline lookup yields CDR1 LNHNV and CDR2 YYDKDF (reference sequence). CDR3 amino acids: CATSGGTWGNQPQHF. CDR3 nucleotide sequence: TGTGCCACCAGCGGGGGGACCTGGGGCAATCAGCCCCAGCATTTT.

Details on this clone: Its ends do not fully match the called genes, so a read error is possible. The J gene is TRBJ1-5, the V gene TRBV12-3 or TRBV12-4; possible D gene TRBD1, 5 bases. This CDR3 has 13 amino acids. CDR3 nucleotide sequence: TGTGCCAGCAGCTTAGGGGAAAATCAGCCCCAGCATTTT. It encodes CASSLGENQPQHF.

This chain links TRBV10-3 with TRBJ2-1; 8 bases agree with TRBD1. The ends lost 0 bases at V and 2 bases at J; junction bases unmatched: 6. The CDR3 spans 17 residues. CDR1 and CDR2 from the germline V gene are ENHRY and SYGVKD. DNA of the CDR3: TGTGCCATCAGTGAGTCGACTGGACAGGGAACCTACAATGAGCAGTTCTTC. The encoded protein is CAISESTGQGTYNEQFF.

The CDR3 nucleotides read TGCAGCGTTACCGGGACAGGGGGCAATCAGCCCCAGCATTTT. This codes for CSVTGTGGNQPQHF. V is TRBV29-1 and J is TRBJ1-5, with 10 bases that match TRBD1. This CDR3 contains 14 residues. The V gene end was trimmed by 5 bases and the J gene end by 2 bases; junction bases not matched to a gene: 3. Germline V gene lookup returns CDR1 SQVTM and CDR2 ANQGSEA.

The gene calls are TRBV7-9 and TRBJ2-3; unclear D gene. The CDR3 has 13 amino acids. Germline-derived CDR1 and CDR2 are SEHNR and FQNEAQ (reference sequence). V lost 4 bases, J lost 3 bases, and 8 bases lay in between. The CDR3 is CASSSAPTDTQYF. DNA of the CDR3: TGTGCCAGCAGCTCCGCGCCGACAGATACGCAGTATTTT.

This chain connects TRBV6-5 to TRBJ2-2; D assignment may be TRBD1 or TRBD2 (5 bases each). This CDR3 has 15 residues. Germline CDR1 is MNHEY and CDR2 is SVGAGI. V was shortened by 6 bases and J by 1 base, with 12 bases between the two germline ends. CDR3 in amino acids: CASRSGTGNTGELFF. In DNA form, the CDR3 reads TGTGCCAGCAGATCCGGGACGGGGAACACCGGGGAGCTGTTTTTT.

The chain joins TRBV7-2 to TRBJ2-7; 13 nucleotides align to TRBD2. CDR1 and CDR2 from the germline V gene are SGHTA and FQGNSA. The CDR3 totals 17 residues. The junction had 7 bases not matched to a gene; V was cut back by 5 bases and J by 0 bases. The CDR3 spells CASSRTSGRESSYEQYF. The CDR3 DNA follows: TGTGCCAGCAGCCGGACTAGCGGGAGAGAAAGCTCCTACGAGCAGTACTTC.

The rearrangement uses TRBV7-2 and TRBJ2-5, with TRBD2 matching 14 bases. The V segment lost 0 bases and the J segment 1 base; nucleotides outside the gene matches: 4. Looked up from germline, CDR1 is SGHTA and CDR2 is FQGNSA. The CDR3 covers 18 residues. CDR3 DNA: TGTGCCAGCAGCTTAGCCGGGACTAGCGGGAGTGGCCAAGAGACCCAGTACTTC. This gives the protein CASSLAGTSGSGQETQYF.

This chain uses TRBV28 with TRBJ1-4; 7 bases agree with TRBD1. This CDR3 region has 14 residues. The germline V gene has CDR1 MDHEN and CDR2 SYDVKM. V trimming: 5 bases; J trimming: 11 bases; junction bases outside the gene matches: 11. CDR3 protein: CASSPGTVERKLFF. Written as DNA, the CDR3 is TGTGCCAGCAGTCCCGGGACAGTAGAAAGGAAACTGTTTTTT. Full variable domain (outside the CDR3, taken from reference TRBV28 and TRBJ1-4): DVKVTQSSRYLVKRTGEKVFLECVQDMDHENMFWYRQDPGLGLRLIYFSYDVKMKEKGDIPEGYSVSREKKERFSLILESASTNQTSMYLCASSPGTVERKLFFGSGTQLSVL.

The rearrangement uses TRBV19 and TRBJ1-2; 7 nucleotides agree with TRBD1. The CDR3 extends over 14 amino acids. The V segment lost 7 bases and the J segment 0 bases; nucleotides outside the gene matches: 5. Germline V gene sequence: CDR1 LNHDA, CDR2 SQIVND (reference sequence). This CDR3 is CASTRQGPNYGYTF. The CDR3 DNA is TGTGCCAGTACCCGACAGGGCCCTAACTATGGCTACACCTTC.

The V call is TRBV15, the J call TRBJ2-1; a weak D match, TRBD1 (5 bases). Trimming took 1 base from V and 9 from J, leaving 16 bases between them. Germline loops: CDR1 LNHNV, CDR2 YYDKDF (reference sequence). CDR3 length: 15 residues. CDR3 sequence reads: CATSRAQDSFGEQFF. CDR3 bases: TGTGCCACCAGCAGAGCACAGGATTCCTTCGGTGAGCAGTTCTTC.

This clone was counted only a few times. This chain links TRBV18 with TRBJ2-7; 7 bases line up with TRBD1. The CDR3 spans 16 residues. The V gene end was trimmed by 2 bases and the J gene end by 3 bases; junction bases not matched to a gene: 10. Germline V lookup: CDR1 KGHSH, CDR2 LQKENI. CDR3 sequence (DNA): TGTGCCAGCTCACCAACAGGGGTCATGGTTAACTACGAGCAGTACTTC. This sequence encodes CASSPTGVMVNYEQYF. The full variable domain, completed using reference TRBV18 and TRBJ2-7, is NAGVMQNPRHLVRRRGQEARLRCSPMKGHSHVYWYRQLPEEGLKFMVYLQKENIIDESGMPKERFSAEFPKEGPSILRIQQVVRGDSAAYFCASSPTGVMVNYEQYFGPGTRLTVT.

This chain links TRBV6-4 with TRBJ2-3; D is unclear. Germline values: CDR1 MRHNA, CDR2 SNTAGT. The V gene lost 4 bases and the J gene lost 2 bases, with 7 bases spanning the gap. The CDR3 sequence is 13 residues long. The CDR3, as DNA: TGTGCCAGCAGTGCCCGGCACACAGATACGCAGTATTTT. Encoded protein: CASSARHTDTQYF.

V gene TRBV5-8 combines with J gene TRBJ2-7, with 10 bases identical to TRBD2. Germline V CDR1 and CDR2: SGHTS, YDEGEE. V dropped 1 base and J dropped 5; count of bases not matched to a gene: 6. This CDR3 comprises 15 residues. CDR3 DNA: TGTGCCAGCAGCTTGTCTAGCGGGAGAATCAACGAGCAGTACTTC. It codes for CASSLSSGRINEQYF.